The rows below give T cell receptor beta chains drawn from one sample of a study of TIL therapy for anti-PD-1-resistant metastatic lung cancer. Profiled with immunoSEQ multiplex PCR; TCRdb holds only in-frame clones, not every one. The sample yields some 11,000 clones, 58% seen once. Here the sequenced sample was tumor tissue, taken at baseline. These receptor sequences come from a person aged 25 to 85 with non-small cell lung cancer. Both conserved end residues are part of each CDR3. A D gene is named only where the DNA matches it firmly. Clone size is shown for a subset of rows, as once, few, many or a class of expanded clone.

clone_size | j_call | v_call | d_call | cdr3_nt | cdr3_aa
. | TRBJ2-6 | TRBV5-5 | . | TGTGCCAGCAGCTTGGTCAGCACCTCTGGGGCCAACGTCCTGACTTTC | CASSLVSTSGANVLTF
. | TRBJ2-2 | TRBV24-1 | . | TGTGCCACCAGTGATTCCGGACAGTTGAACACCGGGGAGCTGTTTTTT | CATSDSGQLNTGELFF
. | TRBJ2-7 | TRBV30 | TRBD1 | TGTGCCTGGACCCCGGACAGGGGGCCCTACGAGCAGTACTTC | CAWTPDRGPYEQYF
. | TRBJ2-1 | TRBV11-1 | . | TGTGCCAGCAGCTTATTAAGGACCTCCTACAATGAGCAGTTCTTC | CASSLLRTSYNEQFF
. | TRBJ2-7 | TRBV6-1 | . | TGTGCCAGCAGTGAACTAGGCCTGGCCTACGAGCAGTACTTC | CASSELGLAYEQYF
. | TRBJ2-1 | TRBV12-3/TRBV12-4 | . | TGTGCCAGCAAGTTGGGGGCTATTGAGCAGTTCTTC | CASKLGAIEQFF
few | TRBJ2-1 | TRBV11-2 | TRBD1 | TGTGCCAGCAGCTTCGGGACAGGGGGTACCTCCTACAATGAGCAGTTCTTC | CASSFGTGGTSYNEQFF
few | TRBJ2-7 | TRBV29-1 | . | TGCAGCGTTGGGGATCGGGGCGGGGCCTACGAGCAGTACTTC | CSVGDRGGAYEQYF
few | TRBJ1-1 | TRBV7-3 | TRBD1 | TGTGCCAGCAGCTCAGACAGGGGGCAGGAAGCTTTCTTT | CASSSDRGQEAFF
once | TRBJ1-4 | TRBV5-8 | TRBD1 | TGTGCCAGCAGCCTGGAAGGGACAGGGAATGAAAAACTGTTTTTT | CASSLEGTGNEKLFF
. | TRBJ2-3 | TRBV5-4 | . | TGTGCCAGCAGCTTGGAAACAGATACGCAGTATTTT | CASSLETDTQYF